The 11 T cell receptor beta chains below were found in one sample sequenced in a study of blood T cell repertoires in COVID-19. The assay was immunoSEQ multiplex PCR, and TCRdb's table has in-frame clones only and misses some. This sample yields about 44,000 clones, of which around 75% are seen a single time; roughly 61% belongs to the top ten. Sequenced: peripheral blood. These receptors were obtained from an elderly man with acute or convalescent COVID-19.

This sequence joins TRBV10-3 and TRBJ2-3; 14 bases are shared with TRBD2. With V trimmed by 7 bases and J by 5 bases, 8 bases remained unmatched. Germline V CDR1 and CDR2: ENHRY, SYGVKD. This CDR3 is built from 16 residues. CDR3 region: CAITRGLAGGEDTQYF. The CDR3 DNA reads TGTGCCATCACCCGAGGACTAGCGGGAGGAGAAGATACGCAGTATTTT.

The CDR3: CASSRVGLSSYNEQFF. The CDR3 nucleotides are TGTGCCAGCAGCCGTGTTGGTTTGAGCTCCTACAATGAGCAGTTCTTC. The chain links TRBV3-1 (or the pseudogene TRBV3-2) to TRBJ2-1; D is unresolved. The V end lost 4 bases, the J end lost 0 bases, and 13 bases lay between the germline ends. CDR1 and CDR2 from the germline V gene are LGHDT and YNNKEL (reference sequence). This CDR3 is 16 amino acids long.

The chain uses TRBV7-3 and TRBJ2-2; TRBD2 agrees at 10 bases. With V trimmed by 5 bases and J by 1 base, 4 bases remained unmatched. CDR3 length equals 16 residues. Germline-derived CDR1 and CDR2 are SGHTA and FQGTGA. The DNA of the CDR3 is TGTGCCAGCAGCGTCTGGACTAGCGGGAACACCGGGGAGCTGTTTTTT. It translates to CASSVWTSGNTGELFF.

Ten or more counts support this clone. This chain connects TRBV19 to TRBJ2-6; perhaps TRBD2 as D (5 bases). CDR1 is LNHDA and CDR2 is SQIVND in the germline V gene (reference sequence). V shed 9 bases and J shed 0 bases, with 18 bases lying between them. This CDR3 contains 17 residues. CDR3 coding DNA: TGTGCCAGCCGACCGGCGGCGGGTGGCTCTGGGGCCAACGTCCTGACTTTC. This codes for CASRPAAGGSGANVLTF.

The V call is TRBV5-1, the J call TRBJ2-7, with 8 bases identical to TRBD2. The CDR3 length is 14 residues. Unmatched junction bases numbered 3, after V lost 2 bases and J lost 2 bases. Germline loops: CDR1 SGHRS, CDR2 YFSETQ. The CDR3 coding sequence is TGCGCCAGCAGCTTTACTAGCGGTCCCTACGAGCAGTACTTC. This sequence encodes CASSFTSGPYEQYF.

V is TRBV19 and J is TRBJ2-1, with 7 bases matching TRBD2. The length of the CDR3 is 16 residues. V was clipped by 6 bases and J by 1 base; unmatched bases: 9. CDR1 is LNHDA and CDR2 is SQIVND in the germline V gene (reference sequence). The CDR3 nucleotides are TGTGCCAGTAGCCATGTGGGGGGAGGGTCCTACAATGAGCAGTTCTTC. The encoded protein is CASSHVGGGSYNEQFF.

This chain joins TRBV10-3 and TRBJ2-1; 14 bases are shared with TRBD2. The J segment lost 9 bases and the V segment lost 1 base, leaving 5 bases of the junction unmatched. The germline CDR1 and CDR2 sequences are ENHRY and SYGVKD. The CDR3 spans 16 residues. The DNA of the CDR3 is TGTGCCATCAGTGAGTTAAGGACTAGCGGGAGGAGTGAGCAGTTCTTC. It specifies CAISELRTSGRSEQFF.

This rearrangement joins TRBV15 to TRBJ2-3; perhaps TRBD2 as D (5 bases). V dropped 4 bases and J dropped 4 bases, with 18 bases sitting between them. In germline, CDR1 is LNHNV, CDR2 YYDKDF (reference sequence). The CDR3 loop spans 16 amino acids. The CDR3 sequence is CATSMAGLQSADTQYF. CDR3 coding DNA: TGTGCCACCAGCATGGCGGGCCTACAATCGGCAGATACGCAGTATTTT.

The V gene is TRBV11-2, the J gene TRBJ2-7; possibly TRBD1 for D (6 bases). The CDR3 runs 15 residues. In germline, CDR1 is SGHAT, CDR2 FQNNGV. The germline V and J ends were trimmed by 4 bases and 1 base, with 14 bases remaining between them. CDR3 amino acids: CASSSDLGASYEQYF. CDR3 DNA sequence: TGTGCCAGCAGCTCCGACTTGGGGGCTTCCTACGAGCAGTACTTC.

This chain joins TRBV7-3 and TRBJ2-7; 7 nucleotides agree with TRBD1. The CDR3 loop spans 15 amino acids. The V and J ends lost 4 bases and 7 bases, in that order; junction bases with no gene match: 13. Germline V lookup: CDR1 SGHTA, CDR2 FQGTGA. The CDR3 nucleotides read TGTGCCAGCAGCTCAGACAGGGCCCTAAGAGGAGAGCAGTACTTC. This gives the protein CASSSDRALRGEQYF. The full variable domain, rest sourced from reference TRBV7-3 and TRBJ2-7, is GAGVSQTPSNKVTEKGKYVELRCDPISGHTALYWYRQSLGQGPEFLIYFQGTGAADDSGLPNDRFFAVRPEGSVSTLKIQRTERGDSAVYLCASSSDRALRGEQYFGPGTRLTVT.

The genes are TRBV9 and TRBJ2-3; TRBD1 matches at 9 bases. CDR1 and CDR2 from the germline V gene are SGDLS and YYNGEE. CDR3 length: 16 residues. With V trimmed by 0 bases and J by 9 bases, 11 bases remained unmatched. This CDR3 is CASSVAPTGGTNTQYF. As DNA, the CDR3 is TGTGCCAGCAGCGTAGCCCCAACAGGGGGCACTAACACGCAGTATTTT.